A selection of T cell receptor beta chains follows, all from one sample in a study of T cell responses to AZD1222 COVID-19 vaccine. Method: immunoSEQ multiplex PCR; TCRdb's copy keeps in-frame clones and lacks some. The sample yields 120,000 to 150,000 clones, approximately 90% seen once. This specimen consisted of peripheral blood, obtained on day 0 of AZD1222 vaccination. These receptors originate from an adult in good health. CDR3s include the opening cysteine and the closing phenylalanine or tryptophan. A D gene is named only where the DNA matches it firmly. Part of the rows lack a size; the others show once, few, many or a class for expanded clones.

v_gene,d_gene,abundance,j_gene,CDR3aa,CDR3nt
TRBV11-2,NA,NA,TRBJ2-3,CASSEARAATDTQYF,TGTGCCAGCAGTGAGGCCAGGGCGGCCACAGATACGCAGTATTTT
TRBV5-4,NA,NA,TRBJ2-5,CASSLSGPSTQYF,TGTGCCAGCAGCTTGTCTGGGCCCTCGACCCAGTACTTC
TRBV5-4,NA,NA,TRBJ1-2,CASSPAGWGVSYGYTF,TGTGCCAGCAGCCCCGCGGGTTGGGGGGTGAGCTATGGCTACACCTTC
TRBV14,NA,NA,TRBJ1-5,CASSQGPNQPQHF,TGTGCCAGCAGCCAAGGCCCCAATCAGCCCCAGCATTTT
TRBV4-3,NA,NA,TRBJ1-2,CASSQEGGRIDGYTF,TGCGCCAGCAGCCAAGAAGGGGGTAGGATCGATGGCTACACCTTC
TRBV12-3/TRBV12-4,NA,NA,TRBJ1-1,CASRSQNTEAFF,TGTGCCAGCAGGTCACAGAACACTGAAGCTTTCTTT
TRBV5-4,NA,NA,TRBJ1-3,CASSLGDSGNTIYF,TGTGCCAGCAGCTTGGGGGACTCTGGAAACACCATATATTTT
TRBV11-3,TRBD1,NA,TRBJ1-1,CASNPGQMNTEAFF,TGTGCCAGCAACCCGGGACAGATGAACACTGAAGCTTTCTTT
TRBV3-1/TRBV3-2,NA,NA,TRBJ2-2,CASREGGTGELFF,TGTGCCAGCAGAGAGGGCGGAACCGGGGAGCTGTTTTTT
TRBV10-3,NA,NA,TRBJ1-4,CAISEGGNTNEKLFF,TGTGCCATCAGTGAGGGTGGGAATACTAATGAAAAACTGTTTTTT
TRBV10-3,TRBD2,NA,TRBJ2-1,CAISGTSGRGGYNEQFF,TGTGCCATCAGTGGGACTAGCGGGAGGGGGGGCTACAATGAGCAGTTCTTC
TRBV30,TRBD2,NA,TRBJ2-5,CAWRAGGQETQYF,TGTGCCTGGAGGGCGGGAGGGCAAGAGACCCAGTACTTC
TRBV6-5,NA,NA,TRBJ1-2,CASRNGGAHSYGYTF,TGTGCCAGCAGGAACGGGGGGGCCCACAGCTATGGCTACACCTTC
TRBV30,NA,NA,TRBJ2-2,CAWGSIATGELFF,TGTGCCTGGGGGAGCATAGCCACCGGGGAGCTGTTTTTT
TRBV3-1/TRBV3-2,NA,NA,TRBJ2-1,CASRSQGGRYEQFF,TGTGCCAGCAGGTCCCAGGGGGGCCGATATGAGCAGTTCTTC
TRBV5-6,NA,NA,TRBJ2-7,CASSSDYEQYF,TGTGCCAGCAGCTCAGACTACGAGCAGTACTTC
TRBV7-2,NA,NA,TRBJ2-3,CASSLEVGLTWVDTQYF,TGTGCCAGCAGCTTAGAAGTCGGCCTAACATGGGTTGATACGCAGTATTTT
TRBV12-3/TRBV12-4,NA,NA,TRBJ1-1,CASSPVRRSEAFF,TGTGCCAGCAGCCCCGTGAGAAGGTCTGAAGCTTTCTTT
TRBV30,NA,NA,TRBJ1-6,CAWSGFRGETGSPLHF,TGTGCCTGGAGTGGCTTTCGGGGGGAAACGGGTTCACCCCTCCACTTT
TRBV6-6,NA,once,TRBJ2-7,CASSYLVSYEQYF,TGTGCCAGCAGTTACTTAGTGAGCTACGAGCAGTACTTC
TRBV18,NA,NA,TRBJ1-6,CASSPPGEYSPLHF,TGTGCCAGCTCACCACCAGGGGAGTATTCACCCCTCCACTTT
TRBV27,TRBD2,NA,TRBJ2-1,CASSPYPPGLAGYNEQFF,TGTGCCAGCAGTCCGTACCCCCCGGGACTAGCGGGGTACAATGAGCAGTTCTTC
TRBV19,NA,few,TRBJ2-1,CASSITPTGEQFF,TGTGCCAGTAGTATAACCCCGACAGGAGAGCAGTTCTTC
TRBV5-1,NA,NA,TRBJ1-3,CASSLDWGSAGNTIYF,TGCGCCAGCAGCTTGGACTGGGGTTCGGCTGGAAACACCATATATTTT
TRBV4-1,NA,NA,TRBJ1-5,CASSQDGGGINQPQHF,TGCGCCAGCAGCCAAGATGGGGGGGGGATCAATCAGCCCCAGCATTTT
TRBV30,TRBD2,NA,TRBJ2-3,CAWSVRRGGPNTQYF,TGTGCCTGGAGTGTACGGCGGGGGGGCCCAAATACGCAGTATTTT
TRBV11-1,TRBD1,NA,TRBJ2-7,CASGSGQGSYEQYF,TGTGCCAGCGGGTCCGGACAGGGCTCCTACGAGCAGTACTTC
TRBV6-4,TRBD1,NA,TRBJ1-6,CASSDSEGANSPLHF,TGTGCCAGCAGTGACTCGGAGGGGGCGAATTCACCCCTCCACTTT